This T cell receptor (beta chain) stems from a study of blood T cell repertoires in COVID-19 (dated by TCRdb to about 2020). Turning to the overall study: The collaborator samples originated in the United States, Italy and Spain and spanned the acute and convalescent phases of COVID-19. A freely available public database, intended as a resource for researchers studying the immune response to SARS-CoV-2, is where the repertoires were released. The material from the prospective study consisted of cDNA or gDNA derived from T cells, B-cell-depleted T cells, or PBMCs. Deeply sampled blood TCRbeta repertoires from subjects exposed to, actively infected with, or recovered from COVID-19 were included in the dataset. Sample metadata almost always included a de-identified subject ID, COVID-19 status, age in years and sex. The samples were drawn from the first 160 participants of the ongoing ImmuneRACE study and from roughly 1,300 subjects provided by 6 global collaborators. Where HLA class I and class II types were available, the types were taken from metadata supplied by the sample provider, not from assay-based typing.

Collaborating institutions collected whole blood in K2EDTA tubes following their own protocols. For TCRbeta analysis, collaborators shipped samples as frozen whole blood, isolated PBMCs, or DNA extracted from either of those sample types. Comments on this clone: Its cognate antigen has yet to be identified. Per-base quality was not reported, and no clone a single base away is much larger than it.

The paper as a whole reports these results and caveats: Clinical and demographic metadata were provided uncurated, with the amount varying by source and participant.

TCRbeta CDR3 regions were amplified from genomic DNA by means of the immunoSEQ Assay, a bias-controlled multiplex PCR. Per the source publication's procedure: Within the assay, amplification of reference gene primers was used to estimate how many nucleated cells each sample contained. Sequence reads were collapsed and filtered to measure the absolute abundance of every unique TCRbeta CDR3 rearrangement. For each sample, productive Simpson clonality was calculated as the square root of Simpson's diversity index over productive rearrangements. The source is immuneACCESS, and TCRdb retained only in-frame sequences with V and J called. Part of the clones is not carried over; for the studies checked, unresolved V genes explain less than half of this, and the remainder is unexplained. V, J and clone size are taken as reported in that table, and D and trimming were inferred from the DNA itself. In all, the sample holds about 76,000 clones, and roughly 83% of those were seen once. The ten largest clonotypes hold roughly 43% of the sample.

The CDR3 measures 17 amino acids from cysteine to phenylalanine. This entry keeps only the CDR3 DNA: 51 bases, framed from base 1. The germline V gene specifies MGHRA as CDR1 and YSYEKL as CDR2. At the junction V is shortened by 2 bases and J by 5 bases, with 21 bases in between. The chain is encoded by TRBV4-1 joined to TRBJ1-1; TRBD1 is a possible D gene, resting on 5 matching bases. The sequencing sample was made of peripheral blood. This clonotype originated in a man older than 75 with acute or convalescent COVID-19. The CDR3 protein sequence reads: CASSQKWAGPGKTEAFF. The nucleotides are TGCGCCAGCAGCCAAAAGTGGGCGGGACCTGGCAAGACTGAAGCTTTCTTT.